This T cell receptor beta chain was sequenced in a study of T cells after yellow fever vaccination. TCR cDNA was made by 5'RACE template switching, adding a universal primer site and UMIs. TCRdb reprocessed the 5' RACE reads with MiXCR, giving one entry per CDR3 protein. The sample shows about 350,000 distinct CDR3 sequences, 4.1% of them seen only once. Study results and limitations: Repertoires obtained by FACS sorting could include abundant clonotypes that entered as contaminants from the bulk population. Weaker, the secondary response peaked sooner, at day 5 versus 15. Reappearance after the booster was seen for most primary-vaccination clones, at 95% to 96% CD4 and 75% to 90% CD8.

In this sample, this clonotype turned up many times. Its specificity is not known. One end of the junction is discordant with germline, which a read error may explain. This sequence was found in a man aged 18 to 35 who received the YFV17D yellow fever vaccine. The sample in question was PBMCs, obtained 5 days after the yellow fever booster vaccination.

Written as DNA, the CDR3 is TGTGCCAGCAGCTTAGGTATCAGTAATCAGCCCCAGCATTTT. It encodes CASSLGISNQPQHF. The chain joins TRBV12-3 or TRBV12-4 to TRBJ1-5; the D is unclear. The CDR3 has 14 residues.